One sample yielded the 9 T cell receptor beta chains listed below, sequenced in a study of T cell responses to AZD1222 COVID-19 vaccine. Assay: immunoSEQ multiplex PCR; the TCRdb copy retains only in-frame clones and omits some. The sample gives about 79,000 clones, around 81% of which show up once; 22% is in the top ten. Sample: peripheral blood, taken on day 0 of AZD1222 vaccination. The receptor source for this set is an adult in good health.

This sequence joins TRBV7-8 and TRBJ1-4; D uncertain. Germline-derived CDR1 and CDR2 are SGHVS and FQNEAQ. Between the trimmed V and J ends, which lost 3 bases and 8 bases, there was a span of 16 bases. This CDR3 has 15 amino acids. The CDR3 DNA reads as TGTGCCAGCAGCTTGTACGACGGACTGGGGGAAAAACTGTTTTTT. Its protein is CASSLYDGLGEKLFF.

V usage is TRBV4-1 and J usage is TRBJ2-1, with a weak D call TRBD2 (6 bases). Germline V gene lookup returns CDR1 MGHRA and CDR2 YSYEKL. Trimming cost V 1 base and J 2 bases, with 9 bases left between them. CDR3 length: 15 residues. The CDR3 sequence: CASSQGGVTYNEQFF. The DNA of the CDR3 is TGCGCCAGCAGCCAAGGGGGGGTCACCTACAATGAGCAGTTCTTC.

This chain joins TRBV5-1 and TRBJ2-5, with 7 nucleotides matching TRBD2. CDR1 and CDR2 from the germline V gene are SGHRS and YFSETQ. Unmatched junction bases numbered 10, after V lost 0 bases and J lost 2 bases. The CDR3 has 17 residues. CDR3 residues: CASSLGGRGNPQETQYF. The CDR3 region has the DNA TGCGCCAGCAGCTTGGGAGGGAGGGGAAATCCTCAAGAGACCCAGTACTTC.

This clone was observed a few times. V usage is TRBV29-1 and J usage is TRBJ2-2, with D possibly called TRBD1 or TRBD2 (5 bases each). V was clipped by 4 bases and J by 5 bases, with 20 bases between them. The CDR3 has 16 amino acids. Per germline, CDR1 SQVTM and CDR2 ANQGSEA. The CDR3: CSVGGARSRTTGELFF. The CDR3 DNA follows: TGCAGCGTTGGGGGAGCTCGATCTCGGACAACCGGGGAGCTGTTTTTT.

This clone has a handful of counts. The chain joins TRBV25-1 to TRBJ1-1; D ambiguous. Germline CDR1 is MGHDK and CDR2 is SYGVNS. CDR3 size: 16 residues. V lost 1 base to trimming and J lost 2 bases, with 14 bases between them. The CDR3 loop reads CASSELGWKVNTEAFF. The CDR3 DNA sequence: TGTGCCAGCAGTGAATTGGGGTGGAAGGTCAACACTGAAGCTTTCTTT.

V and J are TRBV11-2 and TRBJ2-1, with D unresolved. Germline lookup yields CDR1 SGHAT and CDR2 FQNNGV. Trimming pared 4 bases from V and 6 bases from J, leaving 16 bases between. The CDR3 consists of 15 residues. As DNA, the CDR3 is TGTGCCAGCAGCTCCTTGGACGGATGGCGCAATGAGCAGTTCTTC. Translating it yields CASSSLDGWRNEQFF.

The chain joins TRBV10-1 to TRBJ2-2; D gene ambiguous. CDR1 and CDR2 from the germline V gene are WNHNN and SYGVQD (reference sequence). This CDR3 comprises 12 residues. Trimming took 6 bases from V and 2 from J, leaving 4 bases between them. CDR3 nucleotides: TGCGCCAGCAGGAGTAACACCGGGGAGCTGTTTTTT. Its translation is CASRSNTGELFF.

CDR3 sequence reads: CATSDSGTGGSQYF. The CDR3 DNA is TGTGCCACCAGTGATTCCGGGACAGGGGGGTCCCAGTACTTC. The chain couples TRBV24-1 to TRBJ2-5; 11 bases line up with TRBD1. CDR1 and CDR2 (germline): KGHDR, SFDVKD. CDR3 length: 14 amino acids. V was clipped by 2 bases and J by 9 bases; unmatched bases: 4.

This chain links TRBV3-1 (or the pseudogene TRBV3-2) with TRBJ2-3; no reliable D call. This CDR3 is built from 12 residues. V was clipped by 0 bases and J by 5 bases, with 3 bases between them. Germline V gene sequence: CDR1 LGHDT, CDR2 YNNKEL (reference sequence). Written as DNA, the CDR3 is TGTGCCAGCAGCCAAGATCGAGATACGCAGTATTTT. Residues: CASSQDRDTQYF.